These T cell receptor beta chains were read from a single sample in a study of beta chain features in type 1 diabetes. Measured with immunoSEQ multiplex PCR; TCRdb has only the in-frame clones, and not every one. The data contain about 660,000 clones, over 13% of them seen just once; the ten biggest clones take up 0.04%. Sequences were obtained from naive CD4+ T cells from blood. These receptors all come from a man younger than 30 with type 1 diabetes. The CDR3 runs from the conserved cysteine through the conserved F or W. Fields, in order: D gene, V gene, J gene, clone size, CDR3 protein, CDR3 DNA. The D gene is left open where the match is weak. Size tells how often a clone was seen (once, few, many) or the class of an expanded clone, and some rows leave it out.

TRBD2,TRBV5-1,TRBJ2-1,NA,CASSLVAGGLGEQFF,TGCGCCAGCAGCTTGGTAGCGGGAGGTCTGGGGGAGCAGTTCTTC
NA,TRBV2,TRBJ1-5,few,CASSGGVTSNQPQHF,TGTGCCAGCTCCGGAGGGGTCACTAGCAATCAGCCCCAGCATTTT
TRBD1,TRBV28,TRBJ2-7,few,CASSPPGQGERWQYF,TGTGCCAGCAGCCCACCCGGACAGGGGGAAAGGTGGCAGTACTTC
NA,TRBV7-9,TRBJ2-5,few,CASSETGTQETQYF,TGTGCCAGCAGCGAGACCGGGACACAAGAGACCCAGTACTTC
NA,TRBV10-3,TRBJ2-7,few,CATAEAEASYEQYF,TGTGCCACTGCCGAGGCAGAGGCGTCCTACGAGCAGTACTTC
NA,TRBV10-3,TRBJ1-1,once,CAITGQLNTEAFF,TGTGCCATCACTGGGCAGTTGAACACTGAAGCTTTCTTT
NA,TRBV7-2,TRBJ2-7,NA,CASSGGGVARYEQYF,TGTGCCAGCAGCGGCGGCGGTGTGGCCCGCTACGAGCAGTACTTC
NA,TRBV9,TRBJ1-5,NA,CASSVAGAEPQHF,TGTGCCAGCAGCGTGGCAGGGGCTGAGCCCCAGCATTTT
NA,TRBV28,TRBJ1-4,NA,CASSPQGTVEKLFF,TGTGCCAGCTCCCCCCAGGGAACCGTTGAAAAACTGTTTTTT
NA,TRBV30,TRBJ2-1,few,CAWRLAYSIYNEQFF,TGTGCCTGGAGGCTTGCCTATTCTATCTACAATGAGCAGTTCTTC
NA,TRBV9,TRBJ1-4,NA,CASSVDMGSEKLFF,TGTGCCAGCAGCGTAGATATGGGTTCTGAAAAACTGTTTTTT
NA,TRBV9,TRBJ2-2,few,CASSVEGRNTGELFF,TGTGCCAGCAGCGTAGAAGGGAGGAACACCGGGGAGCTGTTTTTT
NA,TRBV29-1,TRBJ1-2,NA,CSVSTGGVGYTF,TGCAGCGTTTCGACAGGAGGGGTCGGCTACACCTTC